The TCR beta chain under discussion was sequenced for a study of cytomegalovirus exposure and HLA in healthy donors. Use of 60 Vbeta and 13 Jbeta primers characterized the PCR. TCRdb's copy holds only in-frame clones and misses some; the assay was immunoSEQ multiplex PCR. The table has around 120,000 clones, 70% to 80% seen once. The V end lost 1 base, the J end lost 2 bases, and 8 bases lay between the germline ends. CDR3 size: 14 residues. Germline-derived CDR1 and CDR2 are MNHEY and SMNVEV (reference sequence). Sequencing used PBMCs. This chain uses TRBV27 with TRBJ1-1; D unclear. The TCR sequence derives from a woman aged 40 to 50 in good health and CMV-seropositive. CDR3 sequence: CASSLFPGNTEAFF. CDR3 in DNA: TGTGCCAGCAGTTTATTTCCAGGCAACACTGAAGCTTTCTTT.